These T cell receptor beta chains were read from a single sample in a study of blood T cell repertoires in COVID-19. Profiled with immunoSEQ multiplex PCR; TCRdb holds only in-frame clones, not every one. This sample has tens of thousands of clones, with approximately 87% found just once. Sequenced sample: peripheral blood. The receptors come from a woman in her 70s with acute or convalescent COVID-19. Each CDR3 is given with its conserved first and last residue. Fields, in order: clone size, D gene, J gene, V gene, CDR3 DNA, CDR3 protein. D genes are given only for firm matches. Size values are once, few and many counts, or a class for expanded clones, and some rows have none.

abundance: few
d_gene: -
j_gene: TRBJ2-1
v_gene: TRBV24-1
CDR3nt: TGTGCCACCAGTGCGGTGGTGAACGACAATGAGCAGTTCTTC
CDR3aa: CATSAVVNDNEQFF

abundance: -
d_gene: TRBD1
j_gene: TRBJ1-2
v_gene: TRBV19
CDR3nt: TGTGCCAGTAGTACTCAGAGGGACAGTCAGAACTATGGCTACACCTTC
CDR3aa: CASSTQRDSQNYGYTF

abundance: -
d_gene: TRBD1
j_gene: TRBJ2-3
v_gene: TRBV9
CDR3nt: TGTGCCAGCAGCGAGGGGGCGCTGGTCACAGATACGCAGTATTTT
CDR3aa: CASSEGALVTDTQYF

abundance: -
d_gene: -
j_gene: TRBJ1-1
v_gene: TRBV6-5
CDR3nt: TGTGCCAGCAGTTTTCTCCCTATTACGAACACTGAAGCTTTCTTT
CDR3aa: CASSFLPITNTEAFF

abundance: -
d_gene: TRBD1
j_gene: TRBJ1-4
v_gene: TRBV19
CDR3nt: TGTGCCAGTATCGACAGGGGGAGGGAAAAACTGTTTTTT
CDR3aa: CASIDRGREKLFF

abundance: -
d_gene: -
j_gene: TRBJ1-3
v_gene: TRBV28
CDR3nt: TGTGCCAGCAGTTCAGGACAGCCTGGAAACACCATATATTTT
CDR3aa: CASSSGQPGNTIYF

abundance: -
d_gene: TRBD2
j_gene: TRBJ2-1
v_gene: TRBV5-1
CDR3nt: TGCGCCAGCAGCCGAACTAGCGGGCAATACAATGAGCAGTTCTTC
CDR3aa: CASSRTSGQYNEQFF

abundance: -
d_gene: TRBD1
j_gene: TRBJ1-1
v_gene: TRBV19
CDR3nt: TGTGCCAGTAGTTCCTGGACAGGGGGACCTGAAGCTTTCTTT
CDR3aa: CASSSWTGGPEAFF

abundance: -
d_gene: -
j_gene: TRBJ2-3
v_gene: TRBV6-5
CDR3nt: TGTGCCAGCACCCAGGGCCGCACAGATACGCAGTATTTT
CDR3aa: CASTQGRTDTQYF

abundance: -
d_gene: TRBD2
j_gene: TRBJ2-5
v_gene: TRBV27
CDR3nt: TGTGCCAGCAGTTTCGAGCGGGGGCAAGAGACCCAGTACTTC
CDR3aa: CASSFERGQETQYF

abundance: -
d_gene: -
j_gene: TRBJ1-1
v_gene: TRBV11-2
CDR3nt: TGTGCCAGCAGCTTGCATGCGGGGGGGAACACTGAAGCTTTCTTT
CDR3aa: CASSLHAGGNTEAFF

abundance: once
d_gene: TRBD2
j_gene: TRBJ2-3
v_gene: TRBV11-2
CDR3nt: TGTGCCAGCAGCCCCTCTAGCGGGAGTGGAAATACGCAGTATTTT
CDR3aa: CASSPSSGSGNTQYF

abundance: -
d_gene: TRBD2
j_gene: TRBJ2-1
v_gene: TRBV18
CDR3nt: TGTGCCAGCTCACCCGGGACTAGCGGGAGCGATGAGCAGTTCTTC
CDR3aa: CASSPGTSGSDEQFF

abundance: -
d_gene: -
j_gene: TRBJ1-1
v_gene: TRBV10-1
CDR3nt: TGCGCCAGCAGTGAGTCGGGCAGGGGAACTGAAGCTTTCTTT
CDR3aa: CASSESGRGTEAFF

abundance: -
d_gene: -
j_gene: TRBJ1-2
v_gene: TRBV29-1
CDR3nt: TGCAGCGTTGATTCTGTCCGACTCTATGGCTACACCTTC
CDR3aa: CSVDSVRLYGYTF

abundance: -
d_gene: TRBD1
j_gene: TRBJ1-1
v_gene: TRBV2
CDR3nt: TGTGCCAGCAGACTTGAAGGGGGCCTGAACACTGAAGCTTTCTTT
CDR3aa: CASRLEGGLNTEAFF

abundance: many
d_gene: -
j_gene: TRBJ1-6
v_gene: TRBV11-2
CDR3nt: TGTGCCAGCGGCAATAATTCACCCCTCCACTTT
CDR3aa: CASGNNSPLHF

abundance: -
d_gene: TRBD1
j_gene: TRBJ1-2
v_gene: TRBV7-2
CDR3nt: TGTGCCAGCAGCTTCAATCGGGGACAGGGTGGGGGCTACACCTTC
CDR3aa: CASSFNRGQGGGYTF

abundance: -
d_gene: TRBD1
j_gene: TRBJ2-2
v_gene: TRBV6-1
CDR3nt: TGTGCCAGCAGTGAACTCTTCCAGGGGGCCTCCACCGGGGAGCTGTTTTTT
CDR3aa: CASSELFQGASTGELFF

abundance: -
d_gene: -
j_gene: TRBJ1-1
v_gene: TRBV6-5
CDR3nt: TGTGCCAGCAGTTACTCCCCAAAAGGGGTGAGCACTGAAGCTTTCTTT
CDR3aa: CASSYSPKGVSTEAFF

abundance: -
d_gene: -
j_gene: TRBJ1-2
v_gene: TRBV27
CDR3nt: TGTGCCAGCAGTTCCAGAGACAGCCCGGGGGGTTATGGCTACACCTTC
CDR3aa: CASSSRDSPGGYGYTF

abundance: -
d_gene: -
j_gene: TRBJ1-1
v_gene: TRBV11-2
CDR3nt: TGTGCCAGCAGCTTAGATAATAGGGGAAGGGAAGCTTTCTTT
CDR3aa: CASSLDNRGREAFF

abundance: -
d_gene: -
j_gene: TRBJ1-1
v_gene: TRBV6-1
CDR3nt: TGTGCCAGCAGTGAAGGGGGGAGGGTCACTGAAGCTTTCTTT
CDR3aa: CASSEGGRVTEAFF

abundance: -
d_gene: TRBD1
j_gene: TRBJ1-2
v_gene: TRBV11-3
CDR3nt: TGTGCCAGCAGCTTAGGACAGGGGTTGGACTATGGCTACACCTTC
CDR3aa: CASSLGQGLDYGYTF

abundance: -
d_gene: TRBD1
j_gene: TRBJ2-6
v_gene: TRBV19
CDR3nt: TGTGCCAGTAGCCGGGACAGGGGCTTTCAGGGGTCTGGGGCCAACGTCCTGACTTTC
CDR3aa: CASSRDRGFQGSGANVLTF

abundance: -
d_gene: -
j_gene: TRBJ2-1
v_gene: TRBV7-9
CDR3nt: TGTGCCAGCAGCCGCGGGACGGCCCCTGAAAAGCAGTTCTTC
CDR3aa: CASSRGTAPEKQFF

abundance: -
d_gene: -
j_gene: TRBJ1-4
v_gene: TRBV10-3
CDR3nt: TGTGCCATCAGTGAGCCCAGGGAGGGTGAAAAACTGTTTTTT
CDR3aa: CAISEPREGEKLFF

abundance: -
d_gene: TRBD1
j_gene: TRBJ2-3
v_gene: TRBV25-1
CDR3nt: TGTGCCAGCAGCCACCCAACAGGGGCGAGGACAGATACGCAGTATTTT
CDR3aa: CASSHPTGARTDTQYF

abundance: -
d_gene: TRBD1
j_gene: TRBJ2-6
v_gene: TRBV2
CDR3nt: TGTGCCAGCAGTAGACAGGGCTCTGGGGCCAACGTCCTGACTTTC
CDR3aa: CASSRQGSGANVLTF

abundance: -
d_gene: -
j_gene: TRBJ2-5
v_gene: TRBV7-2
CDR3nt: TGTGCCAGCAGCTTAGCTGCTGTCAGGGGTGGAGAGACCCAGTACTTC
CDR3aa: CASSLAAVRGGETQYF

abundance: once
d_gene: TRBD2
j_gene: TRBJ2-1
v_gene: TRBV30
CDR3nt: TGTGCCTGGGACACGGGAGGTTTCTACAATGAGCAGTTCTTC
CDR3aa: CAWDTGGFYNEQFF

abundance: -
d_gene: -
j_gene: TRBJ1-2
v_gene: TRBV7-9
CDR3nt: TGTGCCAGCAGCTTTCAGGAAATATTGAACTATGGCTACACCTTC
CDR3aa: CASSFQEILNYGYTF

abundance: -
d_gene: -
j_gene: TRBJ2-5
v_gene: TRBV29-1
CDR3nt: TGCAGCGTTCAACAGGGCCAAGAGACCCAGTACTTC
CDR3aa: CSVQQGQETQYF

abundance: -
d_gene: -
j_gene: TRBJ1-4
v_gene: TRBV4-1
CDR3nt: TGCGCCAGCAGCCAAGACCGTCGCGGTGGGACTACTAATGAAAAACTGTTTTTT
CDR3aa: CASSQDRRGGTTNEKLFF

abundance: -
d_gene: TRBD1
j_gene: TRBJ1-3
v_gene: TRBV28
CDR3nt: TGTGCCAGCAGTTTAACAAGGACAGGGCGGTCTGGAAACACCATATATTTT
CDR3aa: CASSLTRTGRSGNTIYF

abundance: -
d_gene: -
j_gene: TRBJ1-2
v_gene: TRBV9
CDR3nt: TGTGCCAGCAGCGTAGAACAGAACTATGGCTACACCTTC
CDR3aa: CASSVEQNYGYTF

abundance: -
d_gene: TRBD1
j_gene: TRBJ2-6
v_gene: TRBV5-1
CDR3nt: TGCGCCAGCAGCAGAACAGGGGGCTCTGGGGCCAACGTCCTGACTTTC
CDR3aa: CASSRTGGSGANVLTF

abundance: -
d_gene: TRBD2
j_gene: TRBJ2-2
v_gene: TRBV27
CDR3nt: TGTGCCAGCAGTCTAGCGGGGGGGCTCGGCGGGGAGCTGTTTTTT
CDR3aa: CASSLAGGLGGELFF

abundance: once
d_gene: -
j_gene: TRBJ1-1
v_gene: TRBV10-3
CDR3nt: TGTGCCATCACCCTCGGACAGCAGGGCACTGAAGCTTTCTTT
CDR3aa: CAITLGQQGTEAFF

abundance: -
d_gene: -
j_gene: TRBJ2-2
v_gene: TRBV5-4
CDR3nt: TGTGCCAGCAGCTTGGATCAGGGGAGGGGCGGGGAGCTGTTTTTT
CDR3aa: CASSLDQGRGGELFF

abundance: -
d_gene: -
j_gene: TRBJ2-4
v_gene: TRBV20-1
CDR3nt: TGCAGTGCTAGTGGGACTCCCCCAGCAAACATTCAGTACTTC
CDR3aa: CSASGTPPANIQYF

abundance: -
d_gene: -
j_gene: TRBJ2-2
v_gene: TRBV12-5
CDR3nt: TGTGCTAGTGGTACCGGCTTGGGGGCAAGAACCGGGGAGCTGTTTTTT
CDR3aa: CASGTGLGARTGELFF

abundance: once
d_gene: -
j_gene: TRBJ2-5
v_gene: TRBV7-9
CDR3nt: TGTGCCAGCAGCTTGGAGTTAGGACAAGAGACCCAGTACTTC
CDR3aa: CASSLELGQETQYF

abundance: -
d_gene: -
j_gene: TRBJ2-6
v_gene: TRBV5-1
CDR3nt: TGCGCCAGCAGCTTATCAGGGATCGGAGAGGGGGCCAACGTCCTGACTTTC
CDR3aa: CASSLSGIGEGANVLTF

abundance: -
d_gene: -
j_gene: TRBJ2-2
v_gene: TRBV10-1
CDR3nt: TGCGCCAGCAGTCCCACGGGGGGCGTTAACACCGGGGAGCTGTTTTTT
CDR3aa: CASSPTGGVNTGELFF

abundance: -
d_gene: TRBD1
j_gene: TRBJ2-1
v_gene: TRBV9
CDR3nt: TGTGCCAGCAGCGTAGCGGGACAGGGTAACAATGAGCAGTTCTTC
CDR3aa: CASSVAGQGNNEQFF

abundance: -
d_gene: TRBD1
j_gene: TRBJ2-3
v_gene: TRBV5-1
CDR3nt: TGCGCCAGCAGCGGGGGACAGGCGAGCACAGATACGCAGTATTTT
CDR3aa: CASSGGQASTDTQYF

abundance: -
d_gene: TRBD1
j_gene: TRBJ1-6
v_gene: TRBV3-1/TRBV3-2
CDR3nt: TGTGCCAGCAGCCGGACAGGACCCAGGCTCTGGGATAATTCACCCCTCCACTTT
CDR3aa: CASSRTGPRLWDNSPLHF

abundance: -
d_gene: TRBD1
j_gene: TRBJ1-4
v_gene: TRBV3-1/TRBV3-2
CDR3nt: TGTGCCAGCAGCCAAGCAGGACAGGGGGCGTGGGAAAAACTGTTTTTT
CDR3aa: CASSQAGQGAWEKLFF